This T cell receptor beta chain comes out of a study of blood T cell repertoires in COVID-19. Study information: Some COVID-19 samples were acute and others convalescent; all came from the United States, Italy and Spain. PBMCs, B-cell-depleted T cells, or T cells were the source of the cDNA or gDNA that made up the material.

One Seattle source followed patients from active infection through their disease course. Germline CDR1 reads LNHDA; CDR2 reads SQIVND (reference sequence). V was trimmed by 4 bases and J by 3 bases, leaving 4 bases between them. The CDR3 consists of 12 residues. This clone was counted a few times. Authors' analysis steps: For nucleated cells, counts were estimated from reference gene primer amplification. Some clones are missing from TCRdb's copy, which holds only in-frame ones; the method was immunoSEQ multiplex PCR. V and J calls and clone size come straight from that table; D and trimming were deduced from the DNA. The sample gives 250,000 to 300,000 clones, roughly nine tenths of which show up once; 12% is in the top ten.

Sequenced input: peripheral blood. The V gene is TRBV19, the J gene TRBJ2-1; D not resolved. The sequence was collected from a woman aged 30 to 39 with COVID-19, enrolled during active disease. CDR3 amino acids: CASSTNYNEQFF. The DNA of the CDR3 is TGTGCCAGTAGTACCAACTACAATGAGCAGTTCTTC.